This T cell receptor (beta chain) was sequenced during a study of cytomegalovirus exposure and HLA in healthy donors. The study's findings and limits: In a later analysis, several top co-occurrence clusters appeared linked to parvovirus B19, influenza, CMV and Epstein-Barr virus.

PCR involved 60 Vbeta and 13 Jbeta primers. Using immunoSEQ multiplex PCR, the repertoire was profiled, and TCRdb retains in-frame clones only, with some absent. The table includes about 190,000 clones, roughly an eighth detected once. A remark on this clone: Its antigen is not identified.

The sequence came from a man over 45 in good health and CMV-seropositive. The sample comprised PBMCs.

CDR3: CASSVETGFGYGYTF. The CDR3 DNA reads TGTGCCAGCAGCGTAGAAACAGGGTTTGGCTATGGCTACACCTTC. V and J are TRBV9 and TRBJ1-2, with a possible D match to TRBD1 (6 bases). CDR1 is SGDLS and CDR2 is YYNGEE in the germline V gene. CDR3 size: 15 residues. V was trimmed by 0 bases and J by 4 bases, leaving 13 bases between them.